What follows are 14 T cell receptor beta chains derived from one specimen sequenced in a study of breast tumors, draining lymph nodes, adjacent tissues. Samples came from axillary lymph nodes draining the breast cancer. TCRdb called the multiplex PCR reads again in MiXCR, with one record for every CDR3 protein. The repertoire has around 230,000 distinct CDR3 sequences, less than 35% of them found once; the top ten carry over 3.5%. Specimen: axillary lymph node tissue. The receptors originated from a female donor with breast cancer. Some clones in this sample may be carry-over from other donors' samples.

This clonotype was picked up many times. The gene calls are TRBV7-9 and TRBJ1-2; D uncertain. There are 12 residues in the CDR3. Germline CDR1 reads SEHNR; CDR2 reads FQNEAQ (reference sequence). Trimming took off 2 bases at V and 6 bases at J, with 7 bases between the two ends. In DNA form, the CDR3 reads TGTGCCAGCAGCTTAACAGTGCATGGCTACACCTTC. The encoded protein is CASSLTVHGYTF.

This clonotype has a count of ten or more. Here the CDR3 reads CASSFPGGRETQYF. DNA of the CDR3: TGTGCCAGCAGTTTCCCGGGGGGGCGTGAGACCCAGTACTTC. The chain recombines TRBV12-3 or TRBV12-4 with TRBJ2-5; 8 bases agree with TRBD2. J was trimmed by 5 bases and V by 3 bases; bases with no gene match: 5. This CDR3 region has 14 residues.

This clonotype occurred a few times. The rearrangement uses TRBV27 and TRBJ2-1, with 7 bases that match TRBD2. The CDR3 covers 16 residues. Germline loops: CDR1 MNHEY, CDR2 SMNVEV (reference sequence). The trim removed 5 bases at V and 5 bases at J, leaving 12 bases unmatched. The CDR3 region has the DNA TGTGCCAGCAGTCGAGTAACTAGCGCCATTAACAATGAGCAGTTCTTC. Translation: CASSRVTSAINNEQFF.

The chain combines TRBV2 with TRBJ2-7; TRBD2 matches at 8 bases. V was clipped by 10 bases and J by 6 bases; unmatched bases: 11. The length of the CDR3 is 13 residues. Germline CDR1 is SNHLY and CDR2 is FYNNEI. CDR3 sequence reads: CATRAGGAGEQYF. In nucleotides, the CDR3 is TGTGCCACCCGGGCGGGAGGCGCGGGCGAGCAGTACTTC.

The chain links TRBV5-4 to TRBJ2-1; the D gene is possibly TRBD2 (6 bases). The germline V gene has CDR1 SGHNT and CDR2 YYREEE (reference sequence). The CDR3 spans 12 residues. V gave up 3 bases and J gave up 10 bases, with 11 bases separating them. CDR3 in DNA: TGTGCCAGCAGCTCTCCCGGAGGGGAGCAGTTCTTC. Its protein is CASSSPGGEQFF.

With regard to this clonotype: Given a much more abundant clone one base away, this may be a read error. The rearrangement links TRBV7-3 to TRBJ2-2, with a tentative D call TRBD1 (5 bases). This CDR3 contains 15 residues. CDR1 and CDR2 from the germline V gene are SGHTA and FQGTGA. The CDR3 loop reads CASGLGRTGFGELFF. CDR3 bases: TGTGCCAGCGGCTTGGGGCGAACAGGTTTCGGGGAGCTGTTTTTT.

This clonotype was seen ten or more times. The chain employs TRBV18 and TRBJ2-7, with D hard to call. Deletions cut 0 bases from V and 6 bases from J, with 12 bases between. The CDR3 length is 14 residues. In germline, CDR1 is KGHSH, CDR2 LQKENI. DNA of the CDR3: TGTGCCAGCTCACCACCGACCGGGTACAGCGAGCAGTACTTC. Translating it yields CASSPPTGYSEQYF.

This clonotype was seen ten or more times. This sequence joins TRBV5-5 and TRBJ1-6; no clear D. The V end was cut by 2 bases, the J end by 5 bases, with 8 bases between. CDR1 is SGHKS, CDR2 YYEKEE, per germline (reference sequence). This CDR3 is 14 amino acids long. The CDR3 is CASSFGRNNSPLHF. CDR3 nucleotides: TGTGCCAGCAGCTTCGGAAGAAATAATTCACCCCTCCACTTT.

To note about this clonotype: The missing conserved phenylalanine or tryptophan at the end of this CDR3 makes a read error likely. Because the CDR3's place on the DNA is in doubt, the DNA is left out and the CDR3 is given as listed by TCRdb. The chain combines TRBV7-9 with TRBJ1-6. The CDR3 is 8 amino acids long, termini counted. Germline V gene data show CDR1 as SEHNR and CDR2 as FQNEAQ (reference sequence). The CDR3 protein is CASSLPDP.

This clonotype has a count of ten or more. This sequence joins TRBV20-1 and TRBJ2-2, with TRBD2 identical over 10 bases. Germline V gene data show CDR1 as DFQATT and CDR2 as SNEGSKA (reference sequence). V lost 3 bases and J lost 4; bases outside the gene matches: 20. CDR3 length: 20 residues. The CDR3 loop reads CSARSDYPGSGGLSTGELFF. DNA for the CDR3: TGCAGTGCTAGGTCTGACTATCCTGGTAGCGGGGGGCTTTCCACCGGGGAGCTGTTTTTT.

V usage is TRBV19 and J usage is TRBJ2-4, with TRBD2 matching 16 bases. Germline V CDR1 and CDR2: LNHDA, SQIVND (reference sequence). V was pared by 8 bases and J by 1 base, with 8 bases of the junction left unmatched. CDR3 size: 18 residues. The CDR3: CASPWGLAGGGAKNIQYF. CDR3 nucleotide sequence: TGTGCCAGTCCGTGGGGACTAGCGGGAGGGGGGGCCAAAAACATTCAGTACTTC.

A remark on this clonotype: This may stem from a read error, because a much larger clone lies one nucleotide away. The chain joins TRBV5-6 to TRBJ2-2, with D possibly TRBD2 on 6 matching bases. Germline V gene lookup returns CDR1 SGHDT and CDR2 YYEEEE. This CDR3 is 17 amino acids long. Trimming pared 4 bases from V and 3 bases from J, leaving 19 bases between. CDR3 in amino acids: CASSRRPTGRHTGELFF. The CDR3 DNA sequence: TGTGCCAGCAGCCGCCGACCCACCGGGAGACACACCGGGGAGCTGTTTTTT.

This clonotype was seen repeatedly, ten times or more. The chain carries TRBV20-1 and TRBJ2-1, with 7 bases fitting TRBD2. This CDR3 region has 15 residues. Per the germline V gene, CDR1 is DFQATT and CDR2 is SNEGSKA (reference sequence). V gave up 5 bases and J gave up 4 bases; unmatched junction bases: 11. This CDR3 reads CSAPRGGSRYNEQFF. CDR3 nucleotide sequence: TGCAGTGCTCCGCGGGGCGGGAGTAGGTACAATGAGCAGTTCTTC.

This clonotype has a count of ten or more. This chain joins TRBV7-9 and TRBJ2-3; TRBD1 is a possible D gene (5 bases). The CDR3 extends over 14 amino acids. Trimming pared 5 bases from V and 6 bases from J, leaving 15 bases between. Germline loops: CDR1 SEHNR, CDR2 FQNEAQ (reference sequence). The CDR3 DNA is TGTGCCAGCAGCATAGGACAAGGCAGGGATACGCAGTATTTT. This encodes CASSIGQGRDTQYF.